This T cell receptor (beta chain) stems from a study of T cells in localized non-small cell lung cancer. Regarding the study as a whole: The greatest T cell clonality was found in uninvolved adjacent lung (higher than in tumor).

Using immunoSEQ multiplex PCR, the repertoire was profiled, and TCRdb retains in-frame clones only, with some absent. Of more than 30,000 clones listed, nearly 90% are singletons. This CDR3 comprises 14 residues. From germline, CDR1 is MNHEY and CDR2 SMNVEV (reference sequence). On this clone: Its cognate antigen is unknown. A junction boundary mismatches the germline segment, possibly from a read error.

V and J are TRBV27 and TRBJ2-1, with D perhaps TRBD1 or TRBD2 (5 bases each). This TCR was sampled from a woman aged 40-69 years with stage III lung adenocarcinoma. The sequencing here drew on peripheral blood mononuclear cells, taken before any cancer treatment. As DNA, the CDR3 is TGTGCCAGCAGTCCTCCGAACCCCCGGGACGGAACGATCTTC. It translates to CASSPPNPRDGTIF.